The present entry profiles one T cell receptor (beta chain) with its context. The antigen remains unidentified. The identical CDR3 is also encoded by other nucleotide sequences in the sample. Each specimen consisted of about 0.95-10 million cryopreserved PBMC prior to extraction of DNA. Runs used v3.0 of the immunoSEQ assay and were done at survey level. Method: immunoSEQ multiplex PCR; TCRdb's copy keeps in-frame clones and lacks some. Of tens of thousands of clones listed, 94% were seen once; the top ten hold less than 3%. The entry originates in a study of long-term antiretroviral therapy in people with HIV. General observations from the study: Subsequent to ART, diversity was augmented yet persisted below that of transplant donor controls. ART adherence was not documented, and neither viral resistance nor therapy changes had any data.

CDR1 and CDR2 (germline): SEHNR, FQNEAQ (reference sequence). V was shortened by 4 bases and J by 1 base, with 11 bases between the two germline ends. The CDR3 loop spans 16 amino acids. The clonotype originates from a man in his forties or fifties with HIV. Source: unsorted PBMCs, taken just over 7.2 years after starting antiretroviral therapy. The chain carries TRBV7-9 and TRBJ2-6; D might be TRBD1 (5 bases). The CDR3 coding sequence is TGTGCCAGCAGCTCGCCGGCAGGGTCTGGGGCCAACGTCCTGACTTTC. As protein: CASSSPAGSGANVLTF.